This passage covers 21 T cell receptor beta chains from one sample sequenced in a study of T cells in Graves' hyperthyroidism and ophthalmopathy. Amplification of TCR beta CDR3 regions was performed using RNA transcripts as template. First-round RT-PCR targeting the TCR CDR3 was performed with the HTBI primer set. TCRdb re-called the multiplex PCR reads through MiXCR, storing one row per CDR3 protein. Of 550,000 to 650,000 distinct CDR3 sequences listed, roughly 14% are singletons. The sample was blood. The source of these receptors is a woman aged 25-40 years with Graves' hyperthyroidism that later progressed to Graves' ophthalmopathy.

This clonotype was observed many times. This rearrangement joins TRBV30 to TRBJ1-2; TRBD1 agrees at 7 bases. The germline V gene has CDR1 GTSNPN and CDR2 SVGIG (reference sequence). J was trimmed by 4 bases and V by 0 bases; bases with no gene match: 5. This CDR3 spans 14 amino acids. The CDR3 coding sequence is TGTGCCTGGAGTGTACAGGGGCTGTCCTATGGCTACACCTTC. Encoded protein: CAWSVQGLSYGYTF. Looking up the rest from reference TRBV30 and TRBJ1-2 gives the full variable domain: SQTIHQWPATLVQPVGSPLSLECTVEGTSNPNLYWYRQAAGRGLQLLFYSVGIGQISSEVPQNLSASRPQDRQFILSSKKLLLSDSGFYLCAWSVQGLSYGYTFGSGTRLTVV.

In its sample, this clonotype was seen many times. This sequence joins TRBV15 and TRBJ2-7; the D is unclear. CDR1 is LNHNV, CDR2 YYDKDF, per germline (reference sequence). The V gene lost 0 bases and the J gene lost 3 bases, with 9 bases spanning the gap. This CDR3 comprises 14 residues. The CDR3 coding sequence is TGTGCCACCAGCAGAGATAGACGGAACTACGAGCAGTACTTC. It specifies CATSRDRRNYEQYF.

This clonotype was seen many times. The gene calls are TRBV7-9 and TRBJ2-1; perhaps TRBD2 as D (5 bases). This CDR3 comprises 13 residues. The V end lost 5 bases, the J end lost 7 bases, and 12 bases lay between the germline ends. The germline V gene has CDR1 SEHNR and CDR2 FQNEAQ (reference sequence). CDR3 bases: TGTGCCAGCAGCGGACTCGTCGTAAATGAGCAGTTCTTC. Its translation: CASSGLVVNEQFF. Complete variable domain (other parts from reference TRBV7-9 and TRBJ2-1): DTGVSQNPRHKITKRGQNVTFRCDPISEHNRLYWYRQTLGQGPEFLTYFQNEAQLEKSRLLSDRFSAERPKGSFSTLEIQRTEQGDSAMYLCASSGLVVNEQFFGPGTRLTVL.

In its sample, this clonotype was seen many times. This chain connects TRBV27 to TRBJ1-2; 8 bases agree with TRBD1. CDR3 length: 16 amino acids. Germline CDR1 reads MNHEY; CDR2 reads SMNVEV (reference sequence). V shed 4 bases, J shed 0 bases, and the junction held 7 bases outside the gene matches. Here the CDR3 reads CASSSGQGATNYGYTF. The CDR3 DNA sequence: TGTGCCAGCAGTTCAGGACAGGGCGCTACTAACTATGGCTACACCTTC.

This clonotype came up many times. The chain recombines TRBV6-2 or TRBV6-3 with TRBJ1-1; unclear D gene. Deletions cut 7 bases from V and 0 bases from J, with 15 bases between. Per germline, CDR1 MNHEY and CDR2 SVGEGT. The CDR3 has 15 amino acids. The DNA for the CDR3 is TGTGCCAGCACCCCTTATGACCGGGTGAACACTGAAGCTTTCTTT. The encoded protein is CASTPYDRVNTEAFF.

The gene calls are TRBV5-1 and TRBJ2-3; D possibly matches TRBD1 or TRBD2 (5 bases each). Germline V gives CDR1 SGHRS, CDR2 YFSETQ. V was trimmed by 4 bases and J by 6 bases, leaving 24 bases between them. The CDR3 loop spans 17 amino acids. The CDR3 spells CASSPLYGTDIRDTQYF. In DNA, the CDR3 is TGCGCCAGCAGCCCCCTCTACGGGACGGACATAAGGGATACGCAGTATTTT.

This clonotype has ten or more counts. This chain connects TRBV7-3 to TRBJ2-7, with 7 bases identical to TRBD2. Germline CDR1 SGHTA, CDR2 FQGTGA. The CDR3 spans 15 residues. Germline trimming cut 0 bases from V and 6 bases from J; bases unmatched to any gene: 8. The CDR3 protein is CASSLTATTSSEQYF. Here the CDR3 DNA reads TGTGCCAGCAGCTTAACGGCCACGACTAGCTCCGAGCAGTACTTC.

The sample holds a few counts of this clonotype. This may be a read error: a much more frequent sequence differs by one nucleotide. The missing conserved phenylalanine or tryptophan at the end of this CDR3 makes a read error likely. The V and J genes are TRBV7-8 and TRBJ1-1, with a tentative D call TRBD1 (6 bases). The V and J ends lost 9 bases and 0 bases respectively, with 14 bases between them. The CDR3 runs 14 residues. Germline CDR1 reads SGHVS; CDR2 reads FQNEAQ. The CDR3, as DNA: TGTGCCAGTAGAACCACAGGGTTGAACACTGAAGCTTTCCTT. Protein product: CASRTTGLNTEAFL.

This clonotype was seen ten or more times. The CDR3 nucleotides are TGTGCCAGCAGCTTAGAGATGGGCATGTACTTC. Residues: CASSLEMGMYF. This chain joins TRBV7-8 and TRBJ2-7; D ambiguous. Trimming removed 1 base at V and 12 bases at J, with 10 bases between. Germline CDR1 is SGHVS and CDR2 is FQNEAQ. The CDR3 covers 11 residues.

This clonotype came up a few times. The chain uses TRBV20-1 and TRBJ2-1; D possibly matches TRBD1 or TRBD2 (7 bases each). V was pared by 6 bases and J by 6 bases, with 21 bases between. This CDR3 is 15 amino acids long. The germline V gene has CDR1 DFQATT and CDR2 SNEGSKA (reference sequence). This CDR3 is CSAPRQGGRVNEQFF. DNA for the CDR3: TGCAGTGCCCCCCGACAGGGTGGGAGGGTCAATGAGCAGTTCTTC.

This clonotype appeared a few times. The V gene is TRBV27, the J gene TRBJ1-1, with D unclear. Germline lookup yields CDR1 MNHEY and CDR2 SMNVEV (reference sequence). V was trimmed by 6 bases and J by 4 bases, leaving 18 bases between them. CDR3 size: 15 residues. The CDR3 protein is CASSPNVRVGTEAFF. Here the CDR3 DNA reads TGTGCCAGCAGCCCAAATGTCCGGGTGGGCACTGAAGCTTTCTTT.

This clonotype came up a few times. The V call is TRBV29-1, the J call TRBJ1-2, with D unclear. The V gene's germline CDR1 is SQVTM and CDR2 ANQGSEA. The CDR3 extends over 13 amino acids. The ends were cut back, 4 bases at V and 6 bases at J, with 15 bases in the middle. Written as DNA, the CDR3 is TGCAGCGTTGTAACTACTACTAGAGATGGCTACACCTTC. Protein sequence: CSVVTTTRDGYTF.

This clonotype was counted ten times or more. The chain employs TRBV28 and TRBJ1-2; unclear D gene. Germline V gene lookup returns CDR1 MDHEN and CDR2 SYDVKM. The germline V and J ends were trimmed by 6 bases and 8 bases, with 10 bases remaining between them. The CDR3 is 11 amino acids. CDR3 sequence reads: CASSPGFGYTF. The CDR3, as DNA: TGTGCCAGCAGCCCGGGGTTCGGCTACACCTTC.

This clonotype was detected ten times or more. V is TRBV5-1 and J is TRBJ1-2; D unclear. The germline V and J ends were trimmed by 4 bases and 4 bases, with 17 bases remaining between them. Germline CDR1 is SGHRS and CDR2 is YFSETQ. This CDR3 region has 15 residues. The CDR3 nucleotides are TGCGCCAGCAGCGGACTGACCCGCCGGAGCTATGGCTACACCTTC. This encodes CASSGLTRRSYGYTF. Full variable domain (rest looked up from reference TRBV5-1 and TRBJ1-2): KAGVTQTPRYLIKTRGQQVTLSCSPISGHRSVSWYQQTPGQGLQFLFEYFSETQRNKGNFPGRFSGRQFSNSRSEMNVSTLELGDSALYLCASSGLTRRSYGYTFGSGTRLTVV.

The sample holds many counts of this clonotype. This chain joins TRBV4-1 and TRBJ2-1; D call uncertain. Germline CDR1 is MGHRA and CDR2 is YSYEKL. V was cut by 5 bases and J by 6 bases, with 8 bases left in between. The CDR3 consists of 12 residues. In nucleotides, the CDR3 is TGCGCCAGCAGCTCCTCTACCAATGAGCAGTTCTTC. Translating gives CASSSSTNEQFF.

About this clonotype: This could be a read error, since a much larger clone is one nucleotide away. The J gene is TRBJ2-1, the V gene TRBV29-1; no reliable D call. The J call may be faulty, since TRBJ2-7 better matches the DNA end. The CDR3 covers 13 residues. Germline-derived CDR1 and CDR2 are SQVTM and ANQGSEA. The CDR3 DNA sequence: TGCAGCGTTGAAGCGGCTACCTACAATGAGCAGTACTTC. As protein: CSVEAATYNEQYF.

This clonotype was detected only a few times. The chain couples TRBV20-1 to TRBJ2-7; D gene uncertain. There are 13 residues in the CDR3. Trimming pared 1 base from V and 2 bases from J, leaving 9 bases between. Germline CDR1 and CDR2: DFQATT and SNEGSKA (reference sequence). Written as DNA, the CDR3 is TGCAGTGCTAGAGGGCTAGTCCCCTACGAGCAGTACTTC. As protein: CSARGLVPYEQYF.

There are many counts of this clonotype. The chain couples TRBV2 to TRBJ1-6; D remains unclear. CDR3 size: 12 residues. Deletions cut 7 bases from V and 8 bases from J, with 9 bases between. CDR1 and CDR2 from the germline V gene are SNHLY and FYNNEI. CDR3 protein: CASMGMDSPLHF. As DNA, the CDR3 is TGTGCCAGCATGGGCATGGATTCACCCCTCCACTTT.

In its sample, this clonotype was seen a few times. The CDR3 coding sequence is TGTGCCACCAGCAGAAACGGACCGGAGGAGCTGTTTTTT. Translated: CATSRNGPEELFF. The chain has TRBV15 and TRBJ2-2; no definite D call. Germline V CDR1 and CDR2: LNHNV, YYDKDF (reference sequence). The CDR3 covers 13 residues. V was trimmed by 2 bases and J by 10 bases, leaving 11 bases between them. Based on the CDR3 plus reference TRBV15 and TRBJ2-2, the full variable domain is DAMVIQNPRYQVTQFGKPVTLSCSQTLNHNVMYWYQQKSSQAPKLLFHYYDKDFNNEADTPDNFQSRRPNTSFCFLDIRSPGLGDTAMYLCATSRNGPEELFFGEGSRLTVL.

At least ten counts were recorded for this clonotype. The V call is TRBV29-1, the J call TRBJ2-2; possible D gene TRBD2, 6 bases. Germline lookup yields CDR1 SQVTM and CDR2 ANQGSEA. The CDR3 totals 12 residues. With 5 bases removed from V and 6 bases from J, the gap between germline ends came to 10 bases. CDR3 coding DNA: TGCAGCGTTTGGGACTTGGCCGGGGAGCTGTTTTTT. Encoded protein: CSVWDLAGELFF.

This clonotype was seen a few times. The chain joins TRBV18 to TRBJ2-5, with 9 bases lining up with TRBD2. Germline assignment: CDR1 KGHSH and CDR2 LQKENI. There are 15 residues in the CDR3. V dropped 2 bases and J dropped 4; count of bases not matched to a gene: 5. The CDR3 sequence is CASSPTAGGRETQYF. Here the CDR3 DNA reads TGTGCCAGCTCACCAACAGCGGGAGGCAGAGAGACCCAGTACTTC.